Sequencing of this T cell receptor (beta chain) was carried out in a study of blood T cell repertoires in COVID-19. The CDR3 extends over 12 amino acids. V gave up 7 bases and J gave up 4 bases, with 8 bases separating them. Looked up from germline, CDR1 is MDHEN and CDR2 is SYDVKM. Here immunoSEQ multiplex PCR was the method, and the copy in TCRdb shows in-frame clones only, minus some. Of about half a million clones in the sample, 80% to 90% were seen once. Sequenced input: peripheral blood. J is TRBJ2-1 and V is TRBV28; no clear D. The origin of this receptor is a human donor in a cohort sampled during active COVID-19. CDR3 sequence (DNA): TGTGCCAGCACCGCCGGGTACAATGAGCAGTTCTTC. Its protein is CASTAGYNEQFF.